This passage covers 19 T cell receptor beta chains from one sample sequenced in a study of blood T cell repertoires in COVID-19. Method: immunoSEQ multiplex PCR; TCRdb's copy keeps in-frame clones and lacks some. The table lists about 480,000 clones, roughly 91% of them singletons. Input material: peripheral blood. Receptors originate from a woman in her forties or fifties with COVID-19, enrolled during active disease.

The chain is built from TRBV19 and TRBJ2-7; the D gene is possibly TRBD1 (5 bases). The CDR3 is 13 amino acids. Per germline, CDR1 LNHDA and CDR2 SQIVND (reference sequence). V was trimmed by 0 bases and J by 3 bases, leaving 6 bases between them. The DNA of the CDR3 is TGTGCCAGTAGTATAGAAGACAGCTACGAGCAGTACTTC. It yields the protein CASSIEDSYEQYF.

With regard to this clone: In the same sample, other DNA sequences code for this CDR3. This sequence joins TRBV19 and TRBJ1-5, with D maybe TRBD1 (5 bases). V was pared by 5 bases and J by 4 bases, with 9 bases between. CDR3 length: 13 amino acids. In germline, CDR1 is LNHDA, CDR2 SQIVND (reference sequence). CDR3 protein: CASSPGLNQPQHF. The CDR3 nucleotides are TGTGCCAGTAGTCCAGGGTTGAATCAGCCCCAGCATTTT.

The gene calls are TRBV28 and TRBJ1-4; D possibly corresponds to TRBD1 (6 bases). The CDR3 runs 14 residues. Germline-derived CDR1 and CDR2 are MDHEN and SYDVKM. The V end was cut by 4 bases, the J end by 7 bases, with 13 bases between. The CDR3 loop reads CASSYQGSGEKLFF. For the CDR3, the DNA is TGTGCCAGCAGTTATCAGGGGTCCGGTGAAAAACTGTTTTTT.

CDR3 region: CASSSHPPSGSSYEQYF. The CDR3 DNA follows: TGTGCCAGTAGTTCTCATCCCCCTAGCGGGAGCTCCTACGAGCAGTACTTC. The chain has TRBV19 and TRBJ2-7; 10 positions match TRBD2. The length of the CDR3 is 17 residues. Germline trimming cut 5 bases from V and 0 bases from J; bases unmatched to any gene: 10. Germline CDR1 is LNHDA and CDR2 is SQIVND (reference sequence).

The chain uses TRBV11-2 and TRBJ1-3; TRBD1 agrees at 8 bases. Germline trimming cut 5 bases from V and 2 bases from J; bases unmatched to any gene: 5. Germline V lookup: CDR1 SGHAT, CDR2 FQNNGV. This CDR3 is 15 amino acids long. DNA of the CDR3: TGTGCCAGCAGCCTACAGGGGGTAGCTGGAAACACCATATATTTT. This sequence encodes CASSLQGVAGNTIYF.

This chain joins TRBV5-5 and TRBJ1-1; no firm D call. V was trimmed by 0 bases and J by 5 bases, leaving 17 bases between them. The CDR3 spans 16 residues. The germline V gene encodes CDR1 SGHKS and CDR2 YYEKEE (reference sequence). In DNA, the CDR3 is TGTGCCAGCAGCTTGGAAAACACGGGAGGTAGAACTGAAGCTTTCTTT. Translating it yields CASSLENTGGRTEAFF.

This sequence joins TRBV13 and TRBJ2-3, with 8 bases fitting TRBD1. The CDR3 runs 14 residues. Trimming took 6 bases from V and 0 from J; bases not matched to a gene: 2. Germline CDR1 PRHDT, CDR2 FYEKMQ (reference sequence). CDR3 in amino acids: CASRHRGSTDTQYF. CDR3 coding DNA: TGTGCCAGCAGACACAGGGGGAGCACAGATACGCAGTATTTT.

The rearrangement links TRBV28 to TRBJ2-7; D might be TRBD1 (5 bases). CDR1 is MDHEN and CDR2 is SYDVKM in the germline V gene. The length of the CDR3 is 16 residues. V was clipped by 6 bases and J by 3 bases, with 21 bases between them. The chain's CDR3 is CASRYRQPHTNYEQYF. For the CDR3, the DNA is TGTGCCAGCAGATACCGACAGCCTCATACTAACTACGAGCAGTACTTC.

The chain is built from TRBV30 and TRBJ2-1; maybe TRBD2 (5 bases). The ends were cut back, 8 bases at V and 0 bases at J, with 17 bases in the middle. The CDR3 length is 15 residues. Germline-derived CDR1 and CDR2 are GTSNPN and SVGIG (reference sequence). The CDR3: CARHDEGSSYNEQFF. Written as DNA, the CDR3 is TGTGCCCGCCATGACGAGGGTTCCTCCTACAATGAGCAGTTCTTC.

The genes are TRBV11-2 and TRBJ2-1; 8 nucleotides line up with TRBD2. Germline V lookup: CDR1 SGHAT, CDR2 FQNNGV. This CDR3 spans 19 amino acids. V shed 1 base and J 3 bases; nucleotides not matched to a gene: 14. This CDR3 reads CASSLAEAGAFSLYNEQFF. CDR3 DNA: TGTGCCAGCAGCTTAGCAGAAGCGGGGGCGTTTTCTCTCTACAATGAGCAGTTCTTC. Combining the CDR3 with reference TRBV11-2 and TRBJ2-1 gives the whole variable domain EAGVAQSPRYKIIEKRQSVAFWCNPISGHATLYWYQQILGQGPKLLIQFQNNGVVDDSQLPKDRFSAERLKGVDSTLKIQPAKLEDSAVYLCASSLAEAGAFSLYNEQFFGPGTRLTVL.

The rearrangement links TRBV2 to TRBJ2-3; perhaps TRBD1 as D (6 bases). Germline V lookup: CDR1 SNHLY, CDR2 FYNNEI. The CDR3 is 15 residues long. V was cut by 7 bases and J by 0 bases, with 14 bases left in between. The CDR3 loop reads CASNQRDTSTDTQYF. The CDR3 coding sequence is TGTGCCAGCAATCAAAGGGACACCAGCACAGATACGCAGTATTTT.

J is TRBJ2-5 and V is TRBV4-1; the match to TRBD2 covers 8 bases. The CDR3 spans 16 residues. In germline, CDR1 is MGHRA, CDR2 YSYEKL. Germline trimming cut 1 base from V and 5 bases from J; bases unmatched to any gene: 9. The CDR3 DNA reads TGCGCCAGCAGCCAAGGGGGAGCGGGGGCGAGGGAGACCCAGTACTTC. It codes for CASSQGGAGARETQYF.

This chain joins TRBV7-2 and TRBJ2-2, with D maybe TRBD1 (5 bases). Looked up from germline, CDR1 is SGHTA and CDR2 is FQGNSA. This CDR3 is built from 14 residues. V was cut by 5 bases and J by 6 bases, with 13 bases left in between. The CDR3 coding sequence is TGTGCCAGCAGCCCCGACAGCGATTCCGGGGAGCTGTTTTTT. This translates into CASSPDSDSGELFF.

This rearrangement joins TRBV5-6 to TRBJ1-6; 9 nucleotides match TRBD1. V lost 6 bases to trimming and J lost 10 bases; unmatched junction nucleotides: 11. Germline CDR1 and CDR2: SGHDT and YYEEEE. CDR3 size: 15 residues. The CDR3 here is CASTSLQGAESPLHF. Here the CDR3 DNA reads TGTGCCAGCACCTCCCTACAGGGGGCGGAATCACCCCTCCACTTT.

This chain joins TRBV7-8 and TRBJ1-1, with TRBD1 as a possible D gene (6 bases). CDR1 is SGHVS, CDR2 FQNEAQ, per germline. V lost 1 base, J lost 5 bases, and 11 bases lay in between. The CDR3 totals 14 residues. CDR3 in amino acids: CASSLGGGRTEAFF. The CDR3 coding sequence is TGTGCCAGCAGCTTAGGAGGGGGTAGAACTGAAGCTTTCTTT.

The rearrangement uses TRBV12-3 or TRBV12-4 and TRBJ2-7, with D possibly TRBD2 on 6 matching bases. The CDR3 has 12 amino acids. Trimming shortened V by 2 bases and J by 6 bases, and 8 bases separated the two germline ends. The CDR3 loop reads CASSLTSTEQYF. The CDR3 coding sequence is TGTGCCAGCAGTTTAACTAGCACCGAGCAGTACTTC.

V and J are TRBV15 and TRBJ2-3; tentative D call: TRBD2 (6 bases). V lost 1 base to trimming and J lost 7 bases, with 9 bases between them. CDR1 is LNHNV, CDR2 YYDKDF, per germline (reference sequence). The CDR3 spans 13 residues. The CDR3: CATSRARGNTQYF. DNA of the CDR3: TGTGCCACCAGCAGAGCGCGCGGGAATACGCAGTATTTT.

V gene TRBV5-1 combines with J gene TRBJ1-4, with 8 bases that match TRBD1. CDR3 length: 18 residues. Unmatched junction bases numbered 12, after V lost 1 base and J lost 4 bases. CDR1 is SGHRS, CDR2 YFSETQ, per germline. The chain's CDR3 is CASSLKQGDGGLNEKLFF. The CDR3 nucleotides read TGCGCCAGCAGCTTGAAACAGGGGGACGGAGGCCTTAATGAAAAACTGTTTTTT.

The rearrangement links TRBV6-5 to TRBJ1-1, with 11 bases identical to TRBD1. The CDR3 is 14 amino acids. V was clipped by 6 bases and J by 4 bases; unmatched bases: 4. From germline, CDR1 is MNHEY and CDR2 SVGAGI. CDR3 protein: CASSRDRGITEAFF. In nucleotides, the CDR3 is TGTGCCAGCAGCCGGGACAGGGGGATCACTGAAGCTTTCTTT.